These T cell receptor beta chains were read from a single sample in a study of T cells of healthy individuals. MiXCR, run by TCRdb on the 5' RACE reads, gives a single entry per CDR3 protein. The table lists tens of thousands of distinct CDR3 sequences, around 16% of them singletons, with less than 6% in the top ten. Receptors were obtained from a human donor in good health. Each CDR3 is given with its conserved first and last residue. A D gene is named only where the DNA matches it firmly. Not every row has a clone size; where given, it reads once, few, many or a size class.

abundance	j_gene	d_gene	v_gene	CDR3nt	CDR3aa
many	TRBJ1-5	.	TRBV4-2	TGTGCCAGCAGCCAAAACGTGGATCAGCCCCAGCATTTT	CASSQNVDQPQHF
few	TRBJ1-6	.	TRBV28	TGTGCCAGCAGTTTAGGACAGTATAATTCACCCCTCCACTTT	CASSLGQYNSPLHF
.	TRBJ1-5	.	TRBV20-1	TGCAGTGCTAGTGACAGCCCGTCATCGCCCCAGCATTTT	CSASDSPSSPQHF
many	TRBJ2-4	.	TRBV14	TGTGCCAGCAGCCCATCTAGGAGGGGGGCCAAAAACATTCAGTACTTC	CASSPSRRGAKNIQYF
few	TRBJ1-4	.	TRBV7-9	TGTGCCAGCAGCCCCTCGGGTGAAAAACTGTTTTTT	CASSPSGEKLFF
few	TRBJ1-2	TRBD1	TRBV7-9	TGTGCCAGCAGCTTAGCAACAGGGGATGGCTACACCTTC	CASSLATGDGYTF
many	TRBJ2-1	TRBD2	TRBV12-3/TRBV12-4	TGTGCCAGCAGCCCTGGACTAGCGGGAGGGCCCTCCTACAATGAGCAGTTCTTC	CASSPGLAGGPSYNEQFF
many	TRBJ2-4	TRBD2	TRBV6-6	TGTGCCAGCAGTTTTTCTCCCCGGACTAGCGGGGGGACTAAAAACATTCAGTACTTC	CASSFSPRTSGGTKNIQYF
.	TRBJ2-1	.	TRBV7-2	TGTGCCAGCAGCTTAGGTGGGTTAAATGAGCAGTTCTTC	CASSLGGLNEQFF
many	TRBJ1-2	.	TRBV29-1	TGCAGCGTTGAAGAGAACTATGGCTACACCTTC	CSVEENYGYTF
many	TRBJ2-1	.	TRBV15	TGTGCCACCAGCAGAATCGGCCGGCCCTCATCCCTCCGAAGCTCCTACAATGAGCAGTTCTTC	CATSRIGRPSSLRSSYNEQFF
.	TRBJ2-7	TRBD2	TRBV4-1	TGCGCCAGCAGCCCGCAGACTAGCGGGGGAACCTACGAGCAGTACTTC	CASSPQTSGGTYEQYF
few	TRBJ2-7	.	TRBV20-1	TGCAGTGCTCAGGACGGAGGCGGCTCCTACGAGCAGTACTTC	CSAQDGGGSYEQYF
many	TRBJ2-4	TRBD2	TRBV4-3	TGCGCCAGCAGCCAAGATGGGCTAGCGGGAGAGGCCAAAAACATTCAGTACTTC	CASSQDGLAGEAKNIQYF
many	TRBJ1-1	.	TRBV6-1	TGTGCCAGCACCCAACATGAGGGGAACACTGAAGCTTTCTTT	CASTQHEGNTEAFF
many	TRBJ1-6	.	TRBV7-9	TGTGCCAGCAGCGCGAGTCTCGGCTCCTATAATTCACCCCTCCACTTT	CASSASLGSYNSPLHF
many	TRBJ2-3	.	TRBV7-9	TGTGCCATACCCGGGGGTGCAGATACGCAGTATTTT	CAIPGGADTQYF
many	TRBJ1-1	.	TRBV6-1	TGTGCCAGCAGTGAACAACAGGCGATGACTGAAGCTTTCTTT	CASSEQQAMTEAFF
.	TRBJ1-1	.	TRBV12-3/TRBV12-4	TGTGCCAGCAGTTTGGGGCGGAGGGACACTGAAGCTTTCTTT	CASSLGRRDTEAFF
many	TRBJ1-1	TRBD1	TRBV6-5	TGTGCCAGCAGTTACTCGGAGGGGGCTAGGAAAGCTTTCTTT	CASSYSEGARKAFF
.	TRBJ2-5	.	TRBV7-9	TGTGCCAGCAGCTCTACCGGGGACAACCAAGAGACCCAGTACTTC	CASSSTGDNQETQYF
.	TRBJ2-3	TRBD2	TRBV6-2/TRBV6-3	TGTGCCAGCAGTTGGCGGGGGGATACGCAGTATTTT	CASSWRGDTQYF
few	TRBJ1-1	.	TRBV5-6	TGTGCCAGCAGCTTGTTGCAGTTGAACACTGAAGCTTTCTTT	CASSLLQLNTEAFF
many	TRBJ2-5	.	TRBV9	TGTGCCAGCAGCGTAGACCGGGGAACCCAGTACTTC	CASSVDRGTQYF
.	TRBJ1-6	TRBD1	TRBV11-2	TGTGCCAGCAGGCCACAGGGACAGAATTCACCCCTCCACTTT	CASRPQGQNSPLHF